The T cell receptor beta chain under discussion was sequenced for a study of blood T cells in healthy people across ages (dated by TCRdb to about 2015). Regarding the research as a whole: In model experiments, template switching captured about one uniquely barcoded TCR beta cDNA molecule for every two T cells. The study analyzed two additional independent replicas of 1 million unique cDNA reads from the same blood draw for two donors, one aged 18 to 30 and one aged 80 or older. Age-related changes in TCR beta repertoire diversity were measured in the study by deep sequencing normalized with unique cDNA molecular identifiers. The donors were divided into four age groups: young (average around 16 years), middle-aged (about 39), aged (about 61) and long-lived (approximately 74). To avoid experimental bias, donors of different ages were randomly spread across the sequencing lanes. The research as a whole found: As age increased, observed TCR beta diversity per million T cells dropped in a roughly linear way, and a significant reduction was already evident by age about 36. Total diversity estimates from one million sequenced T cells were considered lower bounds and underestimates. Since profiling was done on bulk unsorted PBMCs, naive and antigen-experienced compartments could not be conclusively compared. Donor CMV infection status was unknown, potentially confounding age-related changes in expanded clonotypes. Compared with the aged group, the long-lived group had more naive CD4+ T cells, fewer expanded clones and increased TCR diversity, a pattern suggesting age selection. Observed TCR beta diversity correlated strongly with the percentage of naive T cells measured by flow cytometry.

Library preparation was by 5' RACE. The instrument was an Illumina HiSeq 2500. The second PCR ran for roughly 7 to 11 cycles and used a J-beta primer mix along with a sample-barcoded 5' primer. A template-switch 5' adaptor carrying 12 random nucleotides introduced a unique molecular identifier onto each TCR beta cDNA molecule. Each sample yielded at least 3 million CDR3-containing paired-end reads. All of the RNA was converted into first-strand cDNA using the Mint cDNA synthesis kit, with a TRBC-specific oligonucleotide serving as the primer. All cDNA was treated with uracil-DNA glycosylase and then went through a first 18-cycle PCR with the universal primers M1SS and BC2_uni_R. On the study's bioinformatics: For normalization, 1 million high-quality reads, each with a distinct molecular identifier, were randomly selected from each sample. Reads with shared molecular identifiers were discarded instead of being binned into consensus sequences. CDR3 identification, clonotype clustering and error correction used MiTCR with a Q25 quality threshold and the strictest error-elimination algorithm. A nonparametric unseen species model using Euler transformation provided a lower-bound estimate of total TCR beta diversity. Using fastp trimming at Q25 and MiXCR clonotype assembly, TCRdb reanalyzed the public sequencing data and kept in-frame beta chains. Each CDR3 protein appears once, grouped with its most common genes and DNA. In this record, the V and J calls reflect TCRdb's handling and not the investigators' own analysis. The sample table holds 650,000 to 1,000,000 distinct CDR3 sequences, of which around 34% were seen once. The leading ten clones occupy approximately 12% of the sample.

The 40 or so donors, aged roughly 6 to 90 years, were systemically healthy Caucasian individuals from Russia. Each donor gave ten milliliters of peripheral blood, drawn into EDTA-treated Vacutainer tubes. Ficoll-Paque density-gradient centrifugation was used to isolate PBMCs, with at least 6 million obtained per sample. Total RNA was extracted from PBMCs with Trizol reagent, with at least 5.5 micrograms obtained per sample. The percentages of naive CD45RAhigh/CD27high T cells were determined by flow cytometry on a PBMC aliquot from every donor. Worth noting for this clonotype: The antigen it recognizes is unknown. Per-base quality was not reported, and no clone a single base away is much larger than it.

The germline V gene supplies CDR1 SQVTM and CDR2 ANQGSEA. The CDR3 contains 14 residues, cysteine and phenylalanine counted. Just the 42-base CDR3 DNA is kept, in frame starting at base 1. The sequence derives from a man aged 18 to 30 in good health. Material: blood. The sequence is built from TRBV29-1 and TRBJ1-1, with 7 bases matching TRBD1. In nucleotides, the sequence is TGCAGGGTCAGTCCTGGGACAGCGAACACTGAAGCTTTCTTT. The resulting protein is CRVSPGTANTEAFF. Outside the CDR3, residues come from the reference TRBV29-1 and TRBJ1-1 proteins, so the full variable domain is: SAVISQKPSRDICQRGTSLTIQCQVDSQVTMMFWYRQQPGQSLTLIATANQGSEATYESGFVIDKFPISRPNLTFSTLTVSNMSPEDSSIYLCRVSPGTANTEAFFGQGTRLTVV.